This T cell receptor (beta chain) was captured in a study of CD8+CD57+ T cells in acquired aplastic anemia. Study background: Quantities of DNA derived from sorted CD4+ and CD8+ cells averaged around 3 ug.

The germline V and J ends were trimmed by 7 bases and 9 bases, with 10 bases remaining between them. The germline V gene has CDR1 WSHSY and CDR2 SAAADI. The CDR3 length is 11 residues. TCR beta VDJ and CDR3 profiling used genomic DNA as template. Each CDR3 protein is one row after TCRdb ran MiXCR on the reads. The sample includes roughly 300,000 distinct CDR3 sequences, roughly half of them seen just once. This TCR derives from a human donor with severe aplastic anemia or a healthy control (not recorded which). The chain uses TRBV10-2 and TRBJ2-1; D not resolved. Sequencing was done on a sample of sorted CD4+, CD8+, or CD8+CD57+ T cells (not recorded which) from PBMCs. CDR3 bases: TGCGCCAGCACCGCTTCCAGTGAGCAGTTCTTC. It yields the protein CASTASSEQFF.